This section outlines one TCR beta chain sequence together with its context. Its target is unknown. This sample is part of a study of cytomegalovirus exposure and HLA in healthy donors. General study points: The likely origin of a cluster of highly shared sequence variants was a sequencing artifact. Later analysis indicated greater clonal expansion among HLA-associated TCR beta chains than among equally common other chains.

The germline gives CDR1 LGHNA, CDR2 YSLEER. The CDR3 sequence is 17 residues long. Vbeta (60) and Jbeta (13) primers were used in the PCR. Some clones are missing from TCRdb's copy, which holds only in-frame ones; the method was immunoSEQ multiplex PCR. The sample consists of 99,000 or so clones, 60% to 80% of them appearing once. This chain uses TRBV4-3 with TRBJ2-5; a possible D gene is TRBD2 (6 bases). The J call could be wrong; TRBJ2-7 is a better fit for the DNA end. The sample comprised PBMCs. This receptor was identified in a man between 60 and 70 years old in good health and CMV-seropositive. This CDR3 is CASSQGAGVGGEYEQYF. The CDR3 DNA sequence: TGCGCCAGCAGCCAAGGTGCAGGCGTTGGCGGGGAATACGAGCAGTACTTC.